This T cell receptor (beta chain) was identified in a study of blood T cells in healthy people across ages. CDR3 length: 14 residues. The germline CDR1 and CDR2 sequences are DFQATT and SNEGSKA (reference sequence). Study outcomes and limitations: For the donors, CMV status was unknown and possibly confounded expanded clonotype changes.

The authors ran a second PCR of about 6 to 12 cycles using a sample-barcoded 5' primer and a J-beta primer mix. A single record per CDR3 protein comes from TCRdb applying MiXCR to the 5' RACE reads. There are 550,000 to 700,000 distinct CDR3 sequences in the sample; 27% occur only once, and approximately 17% lies in the top ten. This clonotype was seen more than once but under ten times. The antigen is not known. The receptor's source is a woman aged 70-85 years in good health. Material: blood. The chain joins TRBV20-1 to TRBJ2-5; 9 nucleotides agree with TRBD1. Gene TRBJ2-1 matches the end of the DNA better, so the J call may be wrong. The CDR3 loop is CSAPSRDRANEQFF. The CDR3 nucleotides are TGCAGTGCCCCATCCCGGGACAGGGCAAATGAGCAGTTCTTC.